This TCR beta chain was sequenced for a study of cytomegalovirus exposure and HLA in healthy donors (dated by TCRdb to about 2017). Turning to the overall study: In an earlier analysis of fewer than 750 of the donors, around 290 Gb of sequence data and about 110 million unique TCR beta sequences from 180 million or so T cells were reported. An early release that covered some 640 HLA-typed donors contained about 300 gigabases of sequencing data and 70 million to 100 million unique TCR sequences. Of the 300 to 450 genotyped donors, 65% to 90% fell in the genetic ancestry cluster associated with self-reported Caucasian donors. The study aimed to test whether cataloging public T cell receptors could reveal signatures of past pathogen exposure. Using immunosequencing, the study profiled T cell repertoires from roughly 650 subjects and related those repertoires to cytomegalovirus serostatus. Besides the first cohort of 666 subjects, a separate validation cohort made up of 120 or so different subjects was used. The study combined high-throughput TCR immunosequencing, statistical association of individual TCRs with disease status, and machine learning to predict cytomegalovirus infection status. A later analysis re-analyzed previously published TCR beta repertoires from 500 to 700 donors and added high-resolution HLA genotyping to study TCR occurrence patterns. The later analysis used no new phenotypic data to find candidate immune exposures, relying instead on TCR beta sequences and their occurrence across donors. In an earlier analysis of over 550 of the donors, high-throughput TCR beta sequencing was used to judge whether each TCR beta V gene segment behaved as functional or pseudogenic. Donor age, sex, ethnicity and CMV serostatus were compiled alongside the repertoire data. In a later genetic analysis, genome-wide SNP genotypes for about 65% of the roughly 700 donors were used, and that subset was treated as a discovery cohort. All discovery cohort repertoires had been generated on a single sequencing platform. HLA typing included class I and class II loci at four-digit resolution. The number of typed donors differed by locus: about 629-630 for A, B, C, DRB1 and DQB1; roughly 510 for DQA1; 606 for DPA1; and roughly 490 for DPB1. Five DR-DQ haplotypes were treated as single units for association and clustering because of strong linkage in the cohort. Across some 400 genotyped donors of the cohort, an average of roughly 200,000 unique TCR beta nucleotide sequences per donor were sequenced, and about a sixth of those sequences were non-productive. Paper-wide results and their limitations: In an earlier analysis of approximately 600 of the donors, most TCR beta V segments were observed in productive rearrangements about 90% or about 30% of the time, broadly matching IMGT annotations. The study listed 164 TCR beta chains as associated with cytomegalovirus. In a later analysis, HLA-associated TCR beta chains showed more clonal expansion and lower generation probabilities than non-associated chains that were equally common. This cohort had only TCR beta chains sequenced, and the lack of alpha or paired-chain data limited which features could be detected. The sequencing pipeline was judged likely to have produced a cluster of highly shared sequence variants as a technical artifact. In a later analysis, several top co-occurrence clusters were reported to appear linked to parvovirus B19, influenza, CMV and Epstein-Barr virus. According to a later analysis, most CMV-associated TCR beta chains appeared to be HLA-restricted, and the HLA associations seemed to be driven largely by CMV exposure. A further reported finding was that TCR beta sequences accurately predicted the HLA-A and HLA-B alleles for most subjects in the first cohort. The presence/absence analyses assumed that sequencing depth was roughly uniform across donors, and that assumption may not be true. Immune exposure information for the cohort was limited to CMV serostatus. In a later analysis, TCR association rates were found to vary across HLA loci, with the most associated TCRs seen for DRB1 alleles and the fewest for HLA-C alleles. Three of the identified cytomegalovirus-associated TCR beta chains were confirmed in vitro to be specific for cytomegalovirus antigens. A later genetic analysis reported fewer N-insertions in productive TCRs among donors in an Asian-associated ancestry cluster than the roughly 670-donor mean. When HLA alleles, especially DR and DQ, strongly co-occurred, attributing TCR associations to individual alleles was difficult. In both the original and validation cohorts, the classifier was reported to diagnose cytomegalovirus status with high specificity and sensitivity. A later genetic analysis associated a missense DCLRE1C variant with V-gene and J-gene trimming of TCR beta chains, and an independent cohort replicated the association. Linkage disequilibrium might explain the correlated functional status among segregating V segments, but an unknown experimental factor could not be ruled out. Over 15 rarely observed V segments, including chromosome 9 orphons, were excluded from the earlier analysis of about 500 of the donors because counts were too low. Some IMGT-functional V segments, including TRBV6-2 and TRBV6-3, could not be distinguished by the 87-base-pair reads and were therefore excluded. HLA typing was unavailable for some donors at each locus, so association tests used only the typed subset. While some public TCRs were present in many individuals, most TCR sequences turned up only very rarely across donors. It was suggested by the authors that the approach could potentially be generalized to other disease states and immunological phenotypes. A later analysis associated 15,000 to 20,000 TCR beta sequences with specific HLA alleles at a false discovery rate of 0.05.

In the germline V gene, CDR1 corresponds to SNHLY and CDR2 to FYNNEI. Including the terminal cysteine and phenylalanine, the CDR3 comprises 14 residues. The retained sequence is limited to the CDR3, 42 bases, with the frame set at the first base. Trimming at the junction amounts to 5 bases on V and 5 bases on J, and the germline ends lie 13 bases apart. Comment on this clone: Its antigen target is currently unknown.

The library relied on the immunoSEQ multiplex PCR assay. A mixture of 60 forward primers for TCR Vbeta segments and 13 reverse primers for TCR Jbeta segments was used in the multiplex PCR. A multiplex PCR assay on genomic DNA amplified the CDR3 region of rearranged TCR beta genes. The Illumina HiSeq System was used to sequence the amplified TCR beta libraries as 87-base-pair reads. The paper's processing steps were these. In a later analysis, tens of millions of unique TCR beta chains were counted across the approximately 640 repertoires, and around 10 million of these chains were shared by at least two donors. A nearest-neighbor algorithm error-corrected the raw reads and collapsed the reads into unique sequences, merging closely related sequences to remove PCR and sequencing errors. CDR3 sequences were aligned to IMGT reference sequences to assign V, D and J gene segments. Each retained sequence needed at least a six-nucleotide match to both a V gene segment and a J gene segment. Rearrangements were classified as productive when the CDR3 lacked stop codons and remained in frame with V and J, and all other rearrangements were classified as non-productive. Following IMGT convention, CDR3 was defined as the stretch from the second conserved V-encoded cysteine to the conserved J-encoded phenylalanine. Sequences without an unambiguous match to a single V gene segment were excluded from the earlier analysis of over 500 of the donors. An earlier analysis of 587 of the donors classified V segments as functional when productive rearrangements were above 56.7% and as segregating when the standard deviation between donors was above 5%. A statistical classification framework was developed to diagnose cytomegalovirus status using the catalog of TCR beta chain sequences. A later analysis assigned V and J genes by comparing TCR nucleotide sequences with IMGT/GENE-DB human TR gene sequences. Using the TCRdist pipeline, a later analysis assigned CDR3 sequences along with most-parsimonious VDJ recombination scenarios. In a later analysis, each TCR beta chain was defined by its CDR3 amino acid sequence together with its V-gene family, and reads without a unique V-gene family were excluded. To address suspected cross-contamination and a sequencing artifact, a later analysis removed several hundred highly shared, low-generation-probability nucleotide sequences. A later analysis calculated a clonal expansion index for each public chain from normalized within-repertoire ranks of inferred template counts. Generation probabilities in a later analysis came from a VDJ recombination model fitted to out-of-frame rearrangements, and those results were checked against IGoR. Hypergeometric tests were used in a later analysis to score TCR-TCR, TCR-HLA and TCR-CMV co-occurrence, with a repertoire-size bias correction applied to the TCR pairs. A later analysis estimated false discovery rates by permuting HLA or CMV assignments 20 times. In a later analysis, co-occurring TCRs were grouped with DBSCAN, and TCRdist sequence similarity was added when clustering was performed within HLA-allele-positive subsets. For co-occurrence clustering, repertoires with fewer than 30,000 or more than 120,000 public chains were excluded, along with roughly 5 repertoires with anomalous nucleotide sharing. TCRdb stores this immuneACCESS table with in-frame sequences only. Part of the clones is absent; in the studies checked, under half of the shortfall reflects unresolved V genes, and no reason is known for the rest. V and J calls and clone size follow that table, whereas D and trimming were derived from the DNA. The sample table gives 95,000 to 110,000 clones. 3.5% of the sample rests with the top ten.

The cohort comprised around 700 healthy bone marrow donors. At the time of sampling, every cohort member was nominally healthy, though immune exposures that went unrecorded were likely present. The donor was CMV seronegative and belonged to the group of more than 300 seronegative cohort members. Every donor gave a peripheral blood sample, and the peripheral blood mononuclear cells from that sample were used for TCR beta sequencing. The Qiagen DNeasy Blood Extraction Kit was used to extract genomic DNA from the blood cell samples. The sample comprised PBMCs. This clonotype originated in a man aged 40-50 years in good health and CMV-seronegative. This chain is built from TRBV2 and TRBJ2-1; the D region possibly corresponds to TRBD1 (5 bases align). Here the CDR3 is given as CASSLLAGHNEQFF. The base sequence is TGTGCCAGCAGTCTCCTGGCAGGGCACAATGAGCAGTTCTTC.